Described below is a single T cell receptor (beta chain) sequence and its context. Antigen: not known. TCR beta cDNA libraries included unique molecular identifiers. A population of roughly 0.9 to 11 million T cells gave rise to a few hundred thousand cDNA molecules. TCRdb passed the PCR reads through MiXCR, listing each CDR3 protein once. The table has 650,000 to 850,000 distinct CDR3 sequences, roughly 50% seen once. Germline V gene sequence: CDR1 MNHEY, CDR2 SVGEGT. The CDR3 spans 11 residues. The germline V and J ends were trimmed by 6 bases and 6 bases, with 8 bases remaining between them. This sample is part of a study of post-analysis software for immune sequencing data. Whole-study results and caveats: Patients showed TRBV5-6, TRBV5-1 and TRBV20-1 among about five TRBV segments more frequent than in controls.

This receptor was obtained from a girl between 10 and 17 years old with multiple sclerosis. The sequencing input was blood. J is TRBJ2-5 and V is TRBV6-2 or TRBV6-3; no firm D call. The CDR3 spells CASRGEKTQYF. CDR3 DNA sequence: TGTGCCAGCAGGGGCGAAAAGACCCAGTACTTC.